These 6 T cell receptor beta chains originate from one sample sequenced in a study of shared clonotypes between healthy human individuals. Assay: immunoSEQ multiplex PCR; the TCRdb copy retains only in-frame clones and omits some. The top ten hold about 0.41% of the sample, which has a few million clones, 85% to 95% seen once. Sequencing was performed on naive CD4+ T cells from PBMCs. Subset meaning: CD45RA+ positively selected. These receptors all come from a man younger than 35 in good health. Some clones in this sample may be carry-over from other donors' samples.

The rearrangement links TRBV7-2 to TRBJ2-2; possible D gene TRBD2, 6 bases. The CDR3 spans 16 residues. V was pared by 1 base and J by 3 bases, with 12 bases between. Germline CDR1 and CDR2: SGHTA and FQGNSA. The CDR3 loop reads CASSLVGDFYTGELFF. The CDR3 nucleotides are TGTGCCAGCAGCTTAGTGGGGGACTTTTACACCGGGGAGCTGTTTTTT.

The J gene is TRBJ1-4, the V gene TRBV15; no reliable D call. The CDR3 totals 15 residues. Trimming left V 4 bases short and J 0 bases short, with 9 bases between. Germline V gene lookup returns CDR1 LNHNV and CDR2 YYDKDF (reference sequence). The CDR3 loop reads CATSKQLSTNEKLFF. Here the CDR3 DNA reads TGTGCCACCAGCAAACAGCTTTCAACTAATGAAAAACTGTTTTTT.

The chain carries TRBV5-1 and TRBJ2-3, with D uncertain. The CDR3 is made up of 14 amino acids. The ends were cut back, 2 bases at V and 3 bases at J, with 10 bases in the middle. Germline V gene data show CDR1 as SGHRS and CDR2 as YFSETQ. The CDR3 here is CASSFIFQTDTQYF. In DNA, the CDR3 is TGCGCCAGCAGCTTTATATTCCAAACAGATACGCAGTATTTT. The full variable domain, its missing parts supplied by reference TRBV5-1 and TRBJ2-3, is KAGVTQTPRYLIKTRGQQVTLSCSPISGHRSVSWYQQTPGQGLQFLFEYFSETQRNKGNFPGRFSGRQFSNSRSEMNVSTLELGDSALYLCASSFIFQTDTQYFGPGTRLTVL.

J is TRBJ2-7 and V is TRBV9; D remains unclear. This CDR3 is built from 14 residues. Trimming took off 2 bases at V and 0 bases at J, with 9 bases between the two ends. CDR1 and CDR2 from the germline V gene are SGDLS and YYNGEE. The CDR3 region is CASSVSEISYEQYF. DNA of the CDR3: TGTGCCAGCAGCGTGTCAGAAATCTCCTACGAGCAGTACTTC. Drawing the rest from reference TRBV9 and TRBJ2-7, the complete variable domain is DSGVTQTPKHLITATGQRVTLRCSPRSGDLSVYWYQQSLDQGLQFLIQYYNGEERAKGNILERFSAQQFPDLHSELNLSSLELGDSALYFCASSVSEISYEQYFGPGTRLTVT.

The chain carries TRBV2 and TRBJ2-7; 10 positions match TRBD1. V was clipped by 6 bases and J by 4 bases; unmatched bases: 6. The CDR3 has 14 residues. Per the germline V gene, CDR1 is SNHLY and CDR2 is FYNNEI. CDR3 DNA sequence: TGTGCCAGCAGGCCGGGGACAGGGGTGTACGAGCAGTACTTC. Protein product: CASRPGTGVYEQYF.

The chain uses TRBV27 and TRBJ2-1; 10 bases are shared with TRBD2. Germline assignment: CDR1 MNHEY and CDR2 SMNVEV (reference sequence). The CDR3 runs 20 residues. V lost 5 bases and J lost 8; bases outside the gene matches: 24. CDR3: CASSDRTSGGLYTMRDEQFF. The CDR3 DNA follows: TGTGCCAGCAGTGACAGGACTAGCGGAGGCCTTTATACAATGAGGGATGAGCAGTTCTTC.